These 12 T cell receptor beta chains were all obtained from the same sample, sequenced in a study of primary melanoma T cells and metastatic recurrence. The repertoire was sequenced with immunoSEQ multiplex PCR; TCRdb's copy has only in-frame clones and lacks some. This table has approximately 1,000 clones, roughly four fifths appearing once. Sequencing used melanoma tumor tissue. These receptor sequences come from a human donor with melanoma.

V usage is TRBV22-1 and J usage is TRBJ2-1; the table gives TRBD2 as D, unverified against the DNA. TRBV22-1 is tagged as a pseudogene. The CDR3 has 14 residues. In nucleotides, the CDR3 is TGTGCCAGCAGTTCTCAGGCGAACGGGGTTGGGCAGTTCTTC. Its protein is CASSSQANGVGQFF.

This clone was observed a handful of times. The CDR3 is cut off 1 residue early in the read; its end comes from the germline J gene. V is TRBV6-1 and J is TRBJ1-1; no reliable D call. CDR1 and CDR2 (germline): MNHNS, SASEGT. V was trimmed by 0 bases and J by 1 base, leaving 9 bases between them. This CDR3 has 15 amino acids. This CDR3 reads CASSEAFVGNTEAFF. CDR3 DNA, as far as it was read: TGTGCCAGCAGTGAAGCATTTGTCGGGAACACTGAAGCTTTC.

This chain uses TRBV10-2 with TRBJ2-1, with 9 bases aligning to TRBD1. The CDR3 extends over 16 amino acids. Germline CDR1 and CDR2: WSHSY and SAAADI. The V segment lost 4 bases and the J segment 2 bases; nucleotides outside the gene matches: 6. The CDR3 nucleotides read TGCGCCAGCAGTGCCTTAACAGGGGGCGCCTACAATGAGCAGTTCTTC. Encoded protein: CASSALTGGAYNEQFF.

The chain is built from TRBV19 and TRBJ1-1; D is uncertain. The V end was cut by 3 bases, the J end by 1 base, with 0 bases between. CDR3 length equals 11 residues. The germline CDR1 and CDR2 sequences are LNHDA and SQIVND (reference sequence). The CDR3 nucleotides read TGTGCCAGTAGTATGAACACTGAAGCTTTCTTT. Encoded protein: CASSMNTEAFF.

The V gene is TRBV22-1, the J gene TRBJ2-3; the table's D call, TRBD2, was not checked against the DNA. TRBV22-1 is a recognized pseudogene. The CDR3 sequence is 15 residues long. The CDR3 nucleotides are TGTCCTGGTCAAACGAGGGTGTTTCGCACAGATACGCAGTATTTT. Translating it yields CPGQTRVFRTDTQYF.

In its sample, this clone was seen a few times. For the CDR3, the DNA is TGTGCCAGTAGTATGACTAGCGGGGGGTTCAATGAGCAGTTCTTC. Translation gives CASSMTSGGFNEQFF. The chain employs TRBV19 and TRBJ2-1; 13 nucleotides align to TRBD2. Germline-derived CDR1 and CDR2 are LNHDA and SQIVND (reference sequence). CDR3 length equals 15 residues. J lost 6 bases, V lost 3 bases, and 2 bases had no gene match.

The CDR3 here is CASSYSSIGTEAFF. The CDR3 nucleotides read TGTGCCAGCAGTTACTCGTCCATCGGCACTGAAGCTTTCTTT. The genes are TRBV6-8 and TRBJ1-1; D gene ambiguous. The germline CDR1 and CDR2 sequences are MNHGY and SAAAGT. V lost 0 bases to trimming and J lost 4 bases, with 9 bases between them. The CDR3 spans 14 residues.

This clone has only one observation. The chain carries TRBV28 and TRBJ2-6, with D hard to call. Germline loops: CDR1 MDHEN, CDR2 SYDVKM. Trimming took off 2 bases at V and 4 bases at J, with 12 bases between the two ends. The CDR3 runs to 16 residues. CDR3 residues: CASSLGPARGANVLTF. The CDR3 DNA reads TGTGCCAGCAGTTTAGGACCTGCCCGGGGGGCCAACGTCCTGACTTTC.

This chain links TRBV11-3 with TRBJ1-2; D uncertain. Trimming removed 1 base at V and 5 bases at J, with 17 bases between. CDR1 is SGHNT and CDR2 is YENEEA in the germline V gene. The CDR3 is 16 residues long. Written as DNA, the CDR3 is TGTGCCAGCAGCTTAGGCTCGGGAGGCGCCGGGTATGGCTACACCTTC. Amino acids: CASSLGSGGAGYGYTF.

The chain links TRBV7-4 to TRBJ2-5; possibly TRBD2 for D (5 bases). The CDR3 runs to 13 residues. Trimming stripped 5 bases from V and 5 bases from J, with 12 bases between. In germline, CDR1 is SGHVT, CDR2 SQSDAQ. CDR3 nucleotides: TGTGCCAGCAGCCGCGATGAGGGCGAGACCCAGTACTTC. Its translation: CASSRDEGETQYF.

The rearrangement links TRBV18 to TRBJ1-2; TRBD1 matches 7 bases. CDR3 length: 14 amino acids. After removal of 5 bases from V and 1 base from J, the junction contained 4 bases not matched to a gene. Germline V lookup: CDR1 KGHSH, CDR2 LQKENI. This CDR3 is CASSSRDSNYGYTF. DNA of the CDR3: TGTGCCAGCTCATCCCGGGACAGTAACTATGGCTACACCTTC.

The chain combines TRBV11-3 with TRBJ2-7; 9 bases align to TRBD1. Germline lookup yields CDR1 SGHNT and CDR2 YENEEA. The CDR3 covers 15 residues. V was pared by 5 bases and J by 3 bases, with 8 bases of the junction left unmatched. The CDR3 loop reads CASSSTQGQGYEQYF. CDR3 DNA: TGTGCCAGCAGCAGCACCCAGGGACAGGGCTACGAGCAGTACTTC.